These 19 T cell receptor beta chains came from one sample sequenced in a study of cytomegalovirus exposure and HLA in healthy donors. 13 Jbeta primers and 60 Vbeta primers were used for the PCR. Here immunoSEQ multiplex PCR was the method, and the copy in TCRdb shows in-frame clones only, minus some. The sample includes 100,000 or so clones, roughly 85% of them seen just once. The sample consisted of PBMCs. These receptors originate from a man in his thirties or forties in good health and CMV-seronegative.

This rearrangement joins TRBV6-1 to TRBJ2-5; perhaps TRBD2 as D (6 bases). The CDR3 has 14 residues. Germline lookup yields CDR1 MNHNS and CDR2 SASEGT. Trimming cost V 7 bases and J 2 bases, with 14 bases left between them. CDR3 in DNA: TGTGCCAGCACCCAAGGAGGGTCACAAGAGACCCAGTACTTC. Translated: CASTQGGSQETQYF.

The chain has TRBV6-1 and TRBJ2-7, with a possible D match to TRBD2 (5 bases). The V gene lost 2 bases and the J gene lost 7 bases, with 15 bases spanning the gap. CDR1 is MNHNS, CDR2 SASEGT, per germline. The CDR3 has 14 residues. The CDR3 spells CASSETAEAGEQYF. The CDR3 DNA sequence: TGTGCCAGCAGTGAAACAGCGGAAGCTGGAGAGCAGTACTTC.

This chain links TRBV5-1 with TRBJ2-1; 10 bases fit TRBD2. The CDR3 loop spans 16 amino acids. Germline V gene data show CDR1 as SGHRS and CDR2 as YFSETQ. The V segment lost 4 bases and the J segment 4 bases; nucleotides outside the gene matches: 8. CDR3 nucleotides: TGCGCCAGCAGCCCCATTGGACTAGCGGAATACAATGAGCAGTTCTTC. Its protein is CASSPIGLAEYNEQFF.

V and J are TRBV14 and TRBJ2-7, with a possible D match to TRBD1 (6 bases). Germline V gene sequence: CDR1 SGHDN, CDR2 FVKESK. The length of the CDR3 is 13 residues. Trimming shortened V by 4 bases and J by 0 bases, and 7 bases separated the two germline ends. CDR3 nucleotide sequence: TGTGCCAGCAGCCCGGACAGCTCCTACGAGCAGTACTTC. This encodes CASSPDSSYEQYF.

In the case of this clone: Its ends do not fully match the called genes, so a read error is possible. The chain joins TRBV7-7 to TRBJ2-7; TRBD1 matches 10 bases. CDR1 SSHAT and CDR2 FNYEAQ come from the germline V gene (reference sequence). The CDR3 totals 15 residues. CDR3 loop: CASSPSGTGDHEQYF. The CDR3 bases are TGTGCTAGCAGCCCGTCCGGGACAGGGGATCACGAGCAGTACTTC.

V is TRBV30 and J is TRBJ2-3; a weak D match, TRBD2 (6 bases). Per the germline V gene, CDR1 is GTSNPN and CDR2 is SVGIG (reference sequence). The V end was cut by 5 bases, the J end by 5 bases, with 14 bases between. There are 13 residues in the CDR3. CDR3 DNA sequence: TGTGCCTGGGGGACTGGGGTGGGAGATACGCAGTATTTT. This translates into CAWGTGVGDTQYF.

CDR3 region: CASSPGDRRASGNTIYF. DNA of the CDR3: TGTGCCAGCTCACCAGGCGACAGAAGGGCGTCTGGAAACACCATATATTTT. The V and J genes are TRBV18 and TRBJ1-3; maybe TRBD1 (5 bases). Trimming left V 2 bases short and J 1 base short, with 15 bases between. The CDR3 covers 17 residues. CDR1 and CDR2 (germline): KGHSH, LQKENI.

The V and J genes are TRBV5-1 and TRBJ2-7, with 7 nucleotides matching TRBD1. Looked up from germline, CDR1 is SGHRS and CDR2 is YFSETQ. After removal of 3 bases from V and 5 bases from J, the junction contained 8 bases not matched to a gene. The CDR3 is made up of 14 amino acids. DNA for the CDR3: TGCGCCAGCAGCTCCTCAGGGGGAAGCGACGAGCAGTACTTC. It codes for CASSSSGGSDEQYF. Variable domain in full (rest from reference TRBV5-1 and TRBJ2-7): KAGVTQTPRYLIKTRGQQVTLSCSPISGHRSVSWYQQTPGQGLQFLFEYFSETQRNKGNFPGRFSGRQFSNSRSEMNVSTLELGDSALYLCASSSSGGSDEQYFGPGTRLTVT.

The chain carries TRBV19 and TRBJ2-5, with D maybe TRBD2 (5 bases). This CDR3 spans 14 amino acids. Trimming took off 6 bases at V and 0 bases at J, with 11 bases between the two ends. Germline CDR1 LNHDA, CDR2 SQIVND (reference sequence). CDR3 bases: TGTGCCAGTAGCATGGGGAGCTACCAAGAGACCCAGTACTTC. This gives the protein CASSMGSYQETQYF.

This clone was picked up many times. The chain joins TRBV5-6 to TRBJ2-1; 12 nucleotides match TRBD2. This CDR3 has 15 residues. Per the germline V gene, CDR1 is SGHDT and CDR2 is YYEEEE. The J segment lost 5 bases and the V segment lost 4 bases, leaving 4 bases of the junction unmatched. The CDR3 coding sequence is TGTGCCAGCAGCCCGACTAGCGGGGGAAACAATGAGCAGTTCTTC. This encodes CASSPTSGGNNEQFF.

This clone was found once. The V and J genes are TRBV10-3 and TRBJ2-7; TRBD2 aligns across 9 bases. The trim removed 4 bases at V and 0 bases at J, leaving 13 bases unmatched. This CDR3 region has 18 residues. Germline values: CDR1 ENHRY, CDR2 SYGVKD. CDR3 residues: CAISGRLADRKSSYEQYF. The CDR3 DNA sequence: TGTGCCATCAGTGGGAGACTAGCGGATCGCAAAAGCTCCTACGAGCAGTACTTC.

This clone was recorded a few times. The chain is built from TRBV1 and TRBJ2-5; the table gives TRBD2 as D, unverified against the DNA. TRBV1 is designated a pseudogene. The CDR3 contains 14 residues. The DNA of the CDR3 is TGCACCAGTTTAAAACCGACTAGCGGGAAGCCCCAGTACTTC. Translation: CTSLKPTSGKPQYF.

V and J are TRBV2 and TRBJ2-7; no clear D gene. The CDR3 consists of 13 residues. Germline V gene lookup returns CDR1 SNHLY and CDR2 FYNNEI. V lost 2 bases to trimming and J lost 3 bases, with 8 bases between them. CDR3 region: CASSELENYEQYF. The CDR3 DNA follows: TGTGCCAGCAGTGAACTGGAGAACTACGAGCAGTACTTC.

In its sample, this clone was seen once. V usage is TRBV7-8 and J usage is TRBJ2-1; 9 bases agree with TRBD2. CDR3 length: 17 amino acids. The germline V gene encodes CDR1 SGHVS and CDR2 FQNEAQ. With 2 bases clipped from V and 0 bases from J, the junction kept 5 bases outside the gene matches. CDR3 amino acids: CASSLSLSGSSYNEQFF. CDR3 DNA: TGTGCCAGCAGCTTAAGCCTTAGCGGGAGCTCCTACAATGAGCAGTTCTTC.

The chain is built from TRBV29-1 and TRBJ2-2; 7 nucleotides align to TRBD2. With V trimmed by 4 bases and J by 5 bases, 7 bases remained unmatched. Germline CDR1 SQVTM, CDR2 ANQGSEA. The CDR3 sequence is 14 residues long. CDR3 region: CSVVRGVRTGELFF. The DNA of the CDR3 is TGCAGCGTTGTACGGGGGGTTAGGACCGGGGAGCTGTTTTTT.

The chain couples TRBV9 to TRBJ2-2; 10 bases match TRBD2. CDR3 size: 17 residues. CDR1 and CDR2 from the germline V gene are SGDLS and YYNGEE. Germline trimming cut 4 bases from V and 2 bases from J; bases unmatched to any gene: 8. This CDR3 reads CASSPVASGRNTGELFF. CDR3 DNA: TGTGCCAGCAGCCCTGTCGCTAGCGGGAGAAACACCGGGGAGCTGTTTTTT. Full variable domain (outside the CDR3, taken from reference TRBV9 and TRBJ2-2): DSGVTQTPKHLITATGQRVTLRCSPRSGDLSVYWYQQSLDQGLQFLIQYYNGEERAKGNILERFSAQQFPDLHSELNLSSLELGDSALYFCASSPVASGRNTGELFFGEGSRLTVL.

The V call is TRBV6-4, the J call TRBJ2-2; 7 bases are shared with TRBD1. The length of the CDR3 is 14 residues. V lost 2 bases to trimming and J lost 4 bases; unmatched junction nucleotides: 1. CDR1 and CDR2 (germline): MRHNA, SNTAGT. CDR3: CASSDGQATGELFF. CDR3 bases: TGTGCCAGCAGTGACGGACAGGCCACCGGGGAGCTGTTTTTT.

V usage is TRBV7-9 and J usage is TRBJ2-7; D possibly corresponds to TRBD2 (5 bases). The germline CDR1 and CDR2 sequences are SEHNR and FQNEAQ (reference sequence). V dropped 6 bases and J dropped 1 base, with 7 bases sitting between them. CDR3 size: 12 residues. The CDR3 protein is CASREGSYEQYF. The CDR3 bases are TGTGCCAGCAGAGAGGGTTCCTACGAGCAGTACTTC.

V gene TRBV9 combines with J gene TRBJ2-1, with 8 positions matching TRBD2. V was pared by 0 bases and J by 9 bases, with 8 bases of the junction left unmatched. Germline assignment: CDR1 SGDLS and CDR2 YYNGEE. The CDR3 sequence is 15 residues long. CDR3 in amino acids: CASSVGSGVGGEQFF. CDR3 in DNA: TGTGCCAGCAGCGTAGGTAGCGGGGTGGGTGGTGAGCAGTTCTTC.